The sequence of this T cell receptor beta chain was determined in a study of early T cells in non-severe SARS-CoV-2 infection listed by TCRdb under 2021. About the investigation overall: Because TCR sequencing was done on bulk RNA from unsorted whole blood, the alpha and beta chains could not be paired. The study at large found these results: VDJdb matching was skewed toward anti-spike CD8 responses and likely underestimated virus-specific expansions, missing private and CD4 specificities.

Looking up the germline V gene yields CDR1 MNHEY and CDR2 SVGEGT. V is shortened by 0 bases, J by 2 bases, and the region joining them spans 7 bases. The CDR3 measures 14 amino acids from cysteine to phenylalanine. The sequence is cut down to CDR3 DNA, 42 bases in frame from base 1. This clonotype was recorded a few times. No antigen is known for it. No base quality values were provided; no much bigger clone lies one nucleotide off. Receptor libraries were prepared by 5' RACE. For sequencing, a NextSeq 500 was employed. To correct for sequencing error and PCR bias, the TCR library protocol tagged individual cDNA molecules with unique molecular identifiers. TCR alpha and beta chains were both sequenced, and the abundances of alpha and beta sequences in each sample were closely correlated with each other. For the original study's pipeline: Decombinator V4 was used to annotate the V gene, J gene and CDR3 of the TCR sequences. TCRs were defined as expanded if a significant change between any two time points was detected under a Poisson model with p below 0.0001. TCR abundances were normalised to the total number of TCRs sequenced per sample and were expressed as counts per million. MAIT TCRs were defined by TRAV1-2 paired with TRAJ12, TRAJ20 or TRAJ33, and iNKT TCRs by TRAV10 paired with TRAJ18. VDJdb, accessed 1 November 2021, was searched for CMV, EBV and SARS-CoV-2 annotated TCRs, with TCRs annotated for multiple antigens excluded. Through fastp at Q25 and MiXCR, TCRdb rebuilt clones from the public reads, retaining in-frame beta chains. Each record represents a unique CDR3 protein, reported with the most common genes and DNA among its rows. These V and J calls rely on TCRdb rather than the paper's analysis. The sample table shows 55,000 to 70,000 distinct CDR3 sequences, and 12% are seen once. The ten largest clones represent under 2% of the sample.

Set within a cohort of healthcare workers in London, UK, this nested case-control study involved weekly PCR testing of nasopharyngeal swabs along with blood sampling. Healthcare workers were recruited between 23 and 31 March 2020, during the week of the UK lockdown, and were followed weekly for up to roughly 16 weeks. The TCR originated in an adult who was a healthcare worker with PCR-confirmed SARS-CoV-2 infection or an uninfected control (not recorded which). Source material: whole blood. The chain joins TRBV6-2 or TRBV6-3 to TRBJ1-1; no D gene is confidently identified. The nucleotides are TGTGCCAGCAGTTACTCGGAGGTAAACACTGAAGCTTTCTTT. It translates as CASSYSEVNTEAFF.